The source of this T cell receptor beta chain is a study of OX40 agonist ivuxolimab in advanced cancers. The ends lost 4 bases at V and 4 bases at J; junction bases unmatched: 5. Germline V gene data show CDR1 as SGHKS and CDR2 as YYEKEE (reference sequence). The length of the CDR3 is 15 residues. The assay was immunoSEQ multiplex PCR, and TCRdb's table has in-frame clones only and misses some. The repertoire holds around 58,000 clones, with roughly 90% as singletons. The chain is built from TRBV5-5 and TRBJ1-5; TRBD1 aligns across 10 bases. The sequence was obtained from an adult with an advanced solid tumor such as melanoma, head and neck, liver or kidney cancer. Sequenced material: CD4+ or CD8+ T cells sorted from blood, taken in a trial of the OX40 agonist ivuxolimab. The CDR3 DNA follows: TGTGCCAGCAGCACGACAGGGGGCAGAAATCAGCCCCAGCATTTT. As protein: CASSTTGGRNQPQHF. The full variable domain, completed using reference TRBV5-5 and TRBJ1-5, is DAGVTQSPTHLIKTRGQQVTLRCSPISGHKSVSWYQQVLGQGPQFIFQYYEKEERGRGNFPDRFSARQFPNYSSELNVNALLLGDSALYLCASSTTGGRNQPQHFGDGTRLSIL.